Below, 16 T cell receptor beta chains from the same sample are listed, as sequenced in a study of post-analysis software for immune sequencing data. Study-wide results and limits: Patients used a handful of TRBV segments, including TRBV5-6, TRBV5-1 and TRBV20-1, more often than controls.

Their cognate antigens are unknown. TCR beta cDNA libraries had unique molecular identifiers. MiXCR, run by TCRdb on the PCR reads, gives a single entry per CDR3 protein. The sample lists about 540,000 distinct CDR3 sequences, 34% occurring once. Sequencing used blood. The receptor source for this set is a girl under 18 with multiple sclerosis.

For this clonotype: A much larger clone lies one base from this, so it may be a read error. This chain uses TRBV7-7 with TRBJ2-5; TRBD2 matches at 14 bases. The germline CDR1 and CDR2 sequences are SSHAT and FNYEAQ (reference sequence). The CDR3 sequence is 15 residues long. CDR3 coding DNA: TGTGCCAGCAGCCAGACTAGCGGGGGGGAAGAGGCCCAGTACTTC. This encodes CASSQTSGGEEAQYF.

In its sample, this clonotype was seen a few times. V and J are TRBV7-3 and TRBJ2-7, with D possibly TRBD2 on 5 matching bases. V lost 2 bases and J lost 2, with 13 bases in between. Germline CDR1 and CDR2: SGHTA and FQGTGA. This CDR3 region has 15 residues. Here the CDR3 DNA reads TGTGCCAGCAGCTTAGAGGGTGCTGGCCCCTACGAGCAGTACTTC. It codes for CASSLEGAGPYEQYF.

V is TRBV3-1 and J is TRBJ2-1, with D possibly being TRBD2 (5 bases). The CDR3 totals 12 residues. Germline values: CDR1 LGHDT, CDR2 YNNKEL (reference sequence). The V end lost 1 base, the J end lost 7 bases, and 5 bases lay between the germline ends. The CDR3 sequence is CASSQAGNEQFF. The DNA of the CDR3 is TGTGCCAGCAGCCAAGCGGGGAATGAGCAGTTCTTC.

This clonotype turned up a few times. This chain connects TRBV6-2 or TRBV6-3 to TRBJ2-1; 15 bases are shared with TRBD2. CDR3 length: 19 residues. V shed 6 bases, J shed 1 base, and the junction held 10 bases outside the gene matches. Germline V gene sequence: CDR1 MNHEY, CDR2 SVGEGT. CDR3 DNA: TGTGCCAGCAGCGACCCTCTGGGGACTAGCGGGGGGTCCTACAATGAGCAGTTCTTC. Its translation is CASSDPLGTSGGSYNEQFF.

This clonotype occurred a few times. V usage is TRBV18 and J usage is TRBJ2-1, with 8 bases aligning to TRBD2. J gave up 8 bases and V 2 bases, and 11 bases lay outside the gene matches. The CDR3 consists of 16 residues. Germline CDR1 and CDR2: KGHSH and LQKENI. The chain's CDR3 is CASSPRLRGGHDEQFF. The CDR3 region has the DNA TGTGCCAGCTCACCAAGGTTACGGGGGGGCCACGATGAGCAGTTCTTC. The full variable domain, its missing parts supplied by reference TRBV18 and TRBJ2-1, is NAGVMQNPRHLVRRRGQEARLRCSPMKGHSHVYWYRQLPEEGLKFMVYLQKENIIDESGMPKERFSAEFPKEGPSILRIQQVVRGDSAAYFCASSPRLRGGHDEQFFGPGTRLTVL.

Regarding this clonotype: A much larger clone differs from this one at a single base, so this may be a read error. This chain uses TRBV12-3 or TRBV12-4 with TRBJ2-7; TRBD2 agrees at 10 bases. The CDR3 runs 14 residues. Trimming cost V 4 bases and J 3 bases; bases outside gene matches: 3. Written as DNA, the CDR3 is TGTGCCAGCAGTTGTCTAGCGGGGGACTACGAGCAGTACTTC. Amino acids: CASSCLAGDYEQYF.

The table lists this clonotype with a few counts. The gene calls are TRBV5-1 and TRBJ2-5, with D perhaps matching TRBD1 (6 bases). CDR3 length: 17 amino acids. Trimming shortened V by 0 bases and J by 2 bases, and 17 bases separated the two germline ends. Germline V gene data show CDR1 as SGHRS and CDR2 as YFSETQ. The CDR3 loop is CASSLGGTQPRQETQYF. The CDR3 bases are TGCGCCAGCAGCTTGGGTGGGACACAGCCAAGGCAAGAGACCCAGTACTTC.

The rearrangement joins TRBV12-3 or TRBV12-4 to TRBJ1-4; D might be TRBD1 (5 bases). The CDR3 sequence is 15 residues long. V was trimmed by 1 base and J by 10 bases, leaving 16 bases between them. Here the CDR3 DNA reads TGTGCCAGCAGTTTAGAAGGGGCAGGAATGAGAAAACTGTTTTTT. Its protein is CASSLEGAGMRKLFF.

This clonotype was observed a few times. The chain combines TRBV20-1 with TRBJ2-3; no definite D call. This CDR3 spans 15 amino acids. Germline V gene sequence: CDR1 DFQATT, CDR2 SNEGSKA (reference sequence). Trimming removed 6 bases at V and 4 bases at J, with 20 bases between. This CDR3 is CSALGGPVGADTQYF. The CDR3 DNA is TGCAGTGCCCTGGGTGGACCAGTAGGCGCAGATACGCAGTATTTT.

This sequence joins TRBV20-1 and TRBJ2-7; a weak D match, TRBD1 (6 bases). The germline V gene has CDR1 DFQATT and CDR2 SNEGSKA (reference sequence). CDR3 size: 12 residues. V was pared by 4 bases and J by 3 bases, with 10 bases between. CDR3 region: CSAIKQGYEQYF. The CDR3 nucleotides are TGCAGTGCTATTAAACAGGGCTACGAGCAGTACTTC.

The chain has TRBV5-6 and TRBJ2-3; 10 nucleotides match TRBD1. Germline assignment: CDR1 SGHDT and CDR2 YYEEEE. The CDR3 contains 15 residues. V dropped 2 bases and J dropped 3; count of bases not matched to a gene: 3. The chain's CDR3 is CASSLQGQGTDTQYF. The CDR3 bases are TGTGCCAGCAGCTTACAGGGACAGGGGACAGATACGCAGTATTTT.

The V gene is TRBV20-1, the J gene TRBJ2-1, with 13 bases lining up with TRBD2. Germline V gene sequence: CDR1 DFQATT, CDR2 SNEGSKA (reference sequence). Germline trimming cut 0 bases from V and 13 bases from J; bases unmatched to any gene: 15. The CDR3 is made up of 17 amino acids. This CDR3 reads CSARDPTSGGSGETQFF. Here the CDR3 DNA reads TGCAGTGCTAGAGACCCGACTAGCGGGGGGTCTGGAGAGACCCAGTTCTTC.

This clonotype was observed a few times. The chain combines TRBV4-1 with TRBJ1-6; D possibly corresponds to TRBD1 (6 bases). The germline V and J ends were trimmed by 4 bases and 12 bases, with 16 bases remaining between them. This CDR3 comprises 14 residues. The germline V gene encodes CDR1 MGHRA and CDR2 YSYEKL. The CDR3 DNA is TGCGCCAGCAGCCCCCGACAGGAGGTGGGACCCCTCCACTTT. Translating gives CASSPRQEVGPLHF.

This clonotype was seen a few times. The chain combines TRBV28 with TRBJ2-3, with 8 bases fitting TRBD1. CDR1 and CDR2 (germline): MDHEN, SYDVKM. V shed 7 bases and J 0 bases; nucleotides not matched to a gene: 6. There are 15 residues in the CDR3. CDR3 sequence reads: CASTDRGSSTDTQYF. The CDR3 nucleotides are TGTGCCAGCACCGACAGGGGCAGCAGCACAGATACGCAGTATTTT.

This clonotype was picked up many times. The chain carries TRBV7-2 and TRBJ2-5, with D perhaps assigned TRBD1 or TRBD2 (5 bases each). This CDR3 is built from 15 residues. V was trimmed by 5 bases and J by 1 base, leaving 14 bases between them. Per the germline V gene, CDR1 is SGHTA and CDR2 is FQGNSA. CDR3 bases: TGTGCCAGCAGCGTCTCGATGGGACCCCAAGAGACCCAGTACTTC. Encoded protein: CASSVSMGPQETQYF.

As to this clonotype: This may stem from a read error, because a much larger clone lies one nucleotide away. This chain joins TRBV10-3 and TRBJ2-7, with TRBD1 matching 8 bases. The V segment lost 6 bases and the J segment 8 bases; nucleotides outside the gene matches: 9. The germline CDR1 and CDR2 sequences are ENHRY and SYGVKD. The CDR3 spans 13 residues. The DNA of the CDR3 is TGTGCCATCAGCGAAAGGACAGGGAACAAGCAGTACTTC. It translates to CAISERTGNKQYF.